Listed below are T cell receptor beta chains from one sample, sequenced in a study of blood T cell repertoires in COVID-19. The data were produced by immunoSEQ multiplex PCR, yet TCRdb's version contains in-frame clones alone and is incomplete. Here the sample spans approximately 200,000 clones, roughly 87% being singletons. The sequenced material came from peripheral blood. The receptor source for this set is a man between 40 and 49 years old with active or convalescent COVID-19. CDR3s include the opening cysteine and the closing phenylalanine or tryptophan. The D gene is left open where the match is weak. The size of a clone is reported for some rows only, either as once, few or many, or as a class for expanded clones.

V gene	J gene	D gene	clone size	CDR3 protein	CDR3 DNA
TRBV19	TRBJ1-1	TRBD1	NA	CATSWAQGALGTEAFF	TGTGCCACCTCCTGGGCGCAGGGGGCGCTGGGAACTGAAGCTTTCTTT
TRBV7-9	TRBJ2-1	NA	NA	CASSGQGTPYNEQFF	TGTGCCAGCAGCGGTCAGGGTACCCCCTACAATGAGCAGTTCTTC
TRBV10-1	TRBJ2-2	TRBD1	NA	CASSGFVGGDTGELFF	TGCGCCAGCAGTGGATTCGTAGGGGGCGACACCGGGGAGCTGTTTTTT
TRBV5-1	TRBJ1-1	NA	NA	CASSLLGGFEAFF	TGCGCCAGCAGCTTACTGGGAGGATTTGAAGCTTTCTTT
TRBV30	TRBJ2-6	NA	NA	CAWSLPGVMPSGANVLTF	TGTGCCTGGAGCCTCCCGGGGGTCATGCCCTCTGGGGCCAACGTCCTGACTTTC
TRBV2	TRBJ1-2	TRBD1	NA	CASSPGQPYGYTF	TGTGCCAGCAGTCCGGGACAGCCCTATGGCTACACCTTC
TRBV18	TRBJ1-1	NA	NA	CASSPYGSPGGPEAFF	TGTGCCAGCTCACCATATGGAAGCCCCGGGGGGCCTGAAGCTTTCTTT
TRBV6-5	TRBJ2-3	NA	NA	CASSSGQGGADTQYF	TGTGCCAGCAGTTCCGGGCAGGGAGGTGCAGATACGCAGTATTTT
TRBV3-1/TRBV3-2	TRBJ1-5	TRBD1	NA	CASSQQGALGGQPQHF	TGTGCCAGCAGCCAACAGGGGGCCCTCGGGGGTCAGCCCCAGCATTTT
TRBV28	TRBJ1-2	TRBD1	NA	CASSQTGGDYGYTF	TGTGCCAGCAGTCAGACAGGGGGCGACTATGGCTACACCTTC
TRBV5-4	TRBJ2-7	NA	NA	CASSPFGVGEQYF	TGTGCCAGCAGCCCGTTCGGGGTAGGCGAGCAGTACTTC
TRBV5-8	TRBJ1-6	NA	NA	CASSPGGVANSPLHF	TGTGCCAGCAGCCCGGGGGGTGTTGCTAATTCACCCCTCCACTTT
TRBV7-2	TRBJ1-1	TRBD1	NA	CASSLTGGETEAFF	TGTGCCAGCAGCCTAACAGGGGGTGAGACTGAAGCTTTCTTT
TRBV7-2	TRBJ2-4	TRBD1	NA	CASSLSRGLDKNIQYF	TGTGCCAGCAGCTTATCAAGGGGGCTGGACAAAAACATTCAGTACTTC
TRBV4-1	TRBJ1-4	TRBD1	NA	CASSHADREVGKLFF	TGCGCCAGCAGCCATGCGGACAGGGAGGTTGGGAAACTGTTTTTT
TRBV2	TRBJ2-7	TRBD1	NA	CASSALGQGMGEQYF	TGTGCCAGCAGTGCCTTGGGACAGGGGATGGGGGAGCAGTACTTC
TRBV6-6	TRBJ1-6	TRBD1	once	CASTQKGDRANSPLHF	TGTGCCAGCACCCAGAAAGGGGACAGGGCAAATTCACCCCTCCACTTT
TRBV6-5	TRBJ2-6	NA	NA	CASSYSGVGANVLTF	TGTGCCAGCAGTTACTCAGGGGTTGGGGCCAACGTCCTGACTTTC
TRBV7-9	TRBJ2-7	TRBD1	NA	CASSHLGTGAYEQYF	TGTGCCAGCAGCCATTTAGGTACAGGGGCCTACGAGCAGTACTTC
TRBV6-5	TRBJ1-3	TRBD1	NA	CASSPGGAGNTIYF	TGTGCCAGCAGTCCAGGGGGCGCCGGAAACACCATATATTTT
TRBV24-1	TRBJ2-1	NA	NA	CATSSSVVGGNEQFF	TGTGCCACCAGTTCCTCAGTGGTGGGGGGCAATGAGCAGTTCTTC
TRBV13	TRBJ1-3	TRBD1	once	CASSIRQGRGGNTIYF	TGTGCCAGCAGCATCAGACAGGGTAGAGGTGGAAACACCATATATTTT
TRBV19	TRBJ2-1	TRBD2	NA	CASRPSGKKNEQFF	TGTGCCAGTAGACCTAGCGGGAAAAAGAATGAGCAGTTCTTC
TRBV2	TRBJ1-2	TRBD1	NA	CASSKDRGVFNGYTF	TGTGCCAGCAGTAAGGACAGGGGGGTCTTTAATGGCTACACCTTC
TRBV6-5	TRBJ1-1	NA	NA	CASSTRVNTEAFF	TGTGCCAGCAGTACCAGGGTTAACACTGAAGCTTTCTTT
TRBV10-1	TRBJ2-3	NA	NA	CASSESGRYGQYF	TGCGCCAGCAGTGAGTCGGGCAGATATGGGCAGTATTTT
TRBV5-1	TRBJ2-5	NA	NA	CASGYQAETQYF	TGCGCCAGCGGTTATCAAGCGGAGACCCAGTACTTC
TRBV5-1	TRBJ2-2	TRBD1	NA	CASSLRGSDTGELFF	TGCGCCAGCAGCCTCAGGGGGTCGGACACCGGGGAGCTGTTTTTT
TRBV18	TRBJ1-1	NA	NA	CASSPSGQPSNTEAFF	TGTGCCAGCTCACCAAGCGGCCAGCCCTCGAACACTGAAGCTTTCTTT
TRBV18	TRBJ2-5	TRBD2	NA	CASSLVSGTIQETQYF	TGTGCCAGCTCACTCGTTAGCGGGACAATCCAAGAGACCCAGTACTTC
TRBV11-2	TRBJ1-2	NA	NA	CASGPAGNYGYTF	TGTGCCAGCGGCCCAGCAGGGAACTATGGCTACACCTTC
TRBV28	TRBJ1-2	NA	NA	CASSLIQGRGGYTF	TGTGCCAGCAGTTTGATCCAGGGGAGAGGTGGCTACACCTTC
TRBV10-3	TRBJ2-7	NA	NA	CAISESYSSYEQYF	TGTGCCATCAGTGAGTCGTATAGCTCCTACGAGCAGTACTTC
TRBV6-5	TRBJ2-1	NA	NA	CASSLDSSSYNEQFF	TGTGCCAGCAGCCTGGACAGTAGCTCCTACAATGAGCAGTTCTTC
TRBV6-6	TRBJ1-1	TRBD1	NA	CASSYSATGATEAFF	TGTGCCAGCAGTTACTCTGCGACAGGGGCTACTGAAGCTTTCTTT
TRBV25-1	TRBJ2-1	NA	NA	CASMVGLGVSFYNEQFF	TGTGCCAGCATGGTAGGGTTGGGAGTGAGCTTCTACAATGAGCAGTTCTTC
TRBV5-1	TRBJ2-7	NA	NA	CASSLGPGVEQYF	TGCGCCAGCAGCTTGGGTCCCGGTGTGGAGCAGTACTTC
TRBV3-1/TRBV3-2	TRBJ1-5	TRBD1	NA	CASSQQGAGSNQPQHF	TGTGCCAGCAGCCAACAGGGGGCGGGGAGCAATCAGCCCCAGCATTTT
TRBV24-1	TRBJ1-1	NA	NA	CATSSQDNTEAFF	TGTGCCACCAGCTCGCAGGATAACACTGAAGCTTTCTTT